The 19 T cell receptor beta chains below come from one sample, sequenced in a study of neoadjuvant anti-PD-1 for oral cavity cancer. Here immunoSEQ multiplex PCR was the method, and the copy in TCRdb shows in-frame clones only, minus some. The data contain tens of thousands of clones, about 30% of them singletons. Time point specified: after neoadjuvant nivolumab, at surgical resection. This material consisted of tumor tissue, taken after nivolumab (anti-PD-1) treatment. These receptors originate from a person aged 35 to 85 with oral cavity squamous cell carcinoma.

The sample holds a few counts of this clone. This sequence joins TRBV6-6 and TRBJ1-5; a weak D match, TRBD1 (6 bases). Germline loops: CDR1 MNHNY, CDR2 SVGAGI (reference sequence). The V gene lost 4 bases and the J gene lost 5 bases, with 6 bases spanning the gap. CDR3 length equals 12 residues. CDR3 residues: CASSSGDQPQHF. The CDR3 DNA reads TGTGCCAGCAGTTCAGGGGATCAGCCCCAGCATTTT.

This clone was counted only a few times. This chain uses TRBV5-4 with TRBJ1-4; D not certain. V lost 2 bases, J lost 4 bases, and 9 bases lay in between. CDR1 and CDR2 from the germline V gene are SGHNT and YYREEE (reference sequence). This CDR3 spans 14 amino acids. CDR3 protein: CASSFGSGNEKLFF. As DNA, the CDR3 is TGTGCCAGCAGCTTCGGCTCGGGTAATGAAAAACTGTTTTTT.

The CDR3 DNA sequence: TGTGCCAGCTCACCACCAAGGGGCGTGAACTACAATGAGCAGTTCTTC. Amino acids: CASSPPRGVNYNEQFF. The chain has TRBV18 and TRBJ2-1; a possible D gene is TRBD1 (5 bases). V was shortened by 0 bases and J by 3 bases, with 12 bases between the two germline ends. There are 16 residues in the CDR3. Looked up from germline, CDR1 is KGHSH and CDR2 is LQKENI.

In this sample, this clone turned up once. The chain combines TRBV11-2 with TRBJ1-4, with TRBD1 identical over 9 bases. Trimming removed 6 bases from V and 8 bases from J; junction bases left unmatched: 10. Germline CDR1 is SGHAT and CDR2 is FQNNGV. The CDR3 length is 15 residues. The DNA of the CDR3 is TGTGCCAGCAGTCTCTTACTAGGGACAGGGGAAAAACTGTTTTTT. Translating it yields CASSLLLGTGEKLFF.

This clone was counted between two and nine times. The chain links TRBV5-6 to TRBJ2-7; either TRBD1 or TRBD2 may fit D (5 bases each). The ends were cut back, 4 bases at V and 9 bases at J, with 14 bases in the middle. The CDR3 runs to 12 residues. CDR1 and CDR2 from the germline V gene are SGHDT and YYEEEE. The DNA of the CDR3 is TGTGCCAGCAGCCGAGGGGCCGCGGGGCAGTACTTC. This encodes CASSRGAAGQYF.

The V call is TRBV11-2, the J call TRBJ2-7; D gene unclear. CDR3 size: 12 residues. V lost 0 bases to trimming and J lost 4 bases, with 4 bases between them. Per germline, CDR1 SGHAT and CDR2 FQNNGV. The CDR3 DNA reads as TGTGCCAGCAGCTTAGATCGGTACGAGCAGTACTTC. Its translation is CASSLDRYEQYF.

This clone came up many times. V and J are TRBV25-1 and TRBJ1-1; the match to TRBD1 covers 8 bases. The CDR3 length is 11 residues. Per the germline V gene, CDR1 is MGHDK and CDR2 is SYGVNS. V trimming: 6 bases; J trimming: 11 bases; junction bases outside the gene matches: 5. CDR3 sequence (DNA): TGTGCCAGCAGGCAGGGGGCTTATGCTTTCTTT. This translates into CASRQGAYAFF.

The V gene is TRBV7-9, the J gene TRBJ1-2; no firm D call. The CDR3 loop spans 16 amino acids. Germline V gene lookup returns CDR1 SEHNR and CDR2 FQNEAQ (reference sequence). Trimming pared 1 base from V and 4 bases from J, leaving 16 bases between. The CDR3 sequence: CASSLGSIGIAYGYTF. The DNA for the CDR3 is TGTGCCAGCAGCTTAGGATCTATTGGGATTGCCTATGGCTACACCTTC.

This clone is medium-sized (0.01 to 0.1%) by share. The rearrangement uses TRBV7-9 and TRBJ2-7, with D perhaps matching TRBD2 (6 bases). Germline CDR1 is SEHNR and CDR2 is FQNEAQ (reference sequence). The length of the CDR3 is 12 residues. V was shortened by 2 bases and J by 4 bases, with 6 bases between the two germline ends. The CDR3 protein is CASSLRGYEQYF. CDR3 in DNA: TGTGCCAGCAGCTTACGGGGGTACGAGCAGTACTTC.

This clone appeared a few times. The CDR3 is CASSSRQGSTDTQYF. For the CDR3, the DNA is TGTGCCAGCAGCTCGAGACAAGGAAGCACAGATACGCAGTATTTT. The chain recombines TRBV7-9 with TRBJ2-3; D is unclear. The CDR3 loop spans 15 amino acids. The ends were cut back, 4 bases at V and 0 bases at J, with 11 bases in the middle. CDR1 and CDR2 from the germline V gene are SEHNR and FQNEAQ (reference sequence).

This clone showed up just once. The rearrangement joins TRBV12-5 to TRBJ2-2, with TRBD2 as a possible D gene (5 bases). Germline loops: CDR1 LGHNT, CDR2 FRNRAP. The CDR3 is 14 residues long. Trimming stripped 7 bases from V and 3 bases from J, with 12 bases between. CDR3 DNA sequence: TGTGCTAGTGCCCGTGGACTCGACACCGGGGAGCTGTTTTTT. This encodes CASARGLDTGELFF.

Only a few counts were recorded for this clone. This sequence joins TRBV18 and TRBJ2-5; unclear D gene. V shed 4 bases and J shed 5 bases, with 5 bases lying between them. Germline assignment: CDR1 KGHSH and CDR2 LQKENI. The CDR3 sequence is 11 residues long. The CDR3, as DNA: TGTGCCAGCTCACGTTTGGAGACCCAGTACTTC. Protein: CASSRLETQYF.

V is TRBV7-6 and J is TRBJ2-1; no definite D call. Trimming cost V 3 bases and J 0 bases, with 12 bases left between them. Germline CDR1 SGHVS, CDR2 FNYEAQ. The CDR3 is 16 amino acids. CDR3 in amino acids: CASSFLKTVSYNEQFF. The CDR3 DNA reads TGTGCCAGCAGCTTCCTTAAGACGGTCTCCTACAATGAGCAGTTCTTC.

This clone was found a few times. The V gene is TRBV28, the J gene TRBJ1-2; the D is unclear. The V and J ends lost 6 bases and 1 base respectively, with 9 bases between them. Germline V gene data show CDR1 as MDHEN and CDR2 as SYDVKM. The CDR3 has 13 amino acids. The CDR3 sequence: CASSPRFNYGYTF. The CDR3 nucleotides read TGTGCCAGCAGCCCTAGGTTTAACTATGGCTACACCTTC.

This clone was recorded a few times. V is TRBV4-2 and J is TRBJ2-7; D unclear. Trimming removed 5 bases from V and 0 bases from J, with 8 bases in between. The CDR3 consists of 13 residues. The germline V gene has CDR1 LGHNA and CDR2 YNFKEQ. Written as DNA, the CDR3 is TGTGCCAGCAGCTTGCGCGGCTCCTACGAGCAGTACTTC. Translation: CASSLRGSYEQYF.

The chain links TRBV5-8 to TRBJ2-1; D is possibly TRBD2 (5 bases). Trimming left V 2 bases short and J 13 bases short, with 10 bases between. CDR3 length: 11 amino acids. The V gene's germline CDR1 is SGHTS and CDR2 YDEGEE. Here the CDR3 DNA reads TGTGCCAGCAGCTTAGCCAGGACTCAGTTCTTC. Translating gives CASSLARTQFF.

A few counts support this clone. Other DNA sequences from this sample encode an identical CDR3 as well. In nucleotides, the CDR3 is TGTGCCAGCAGCTTAACCCCAGGGGAAGGAACTGAAGCTTTCTTT. Its protein product is CASSLTPGEGTEAFF. The chain joins TRBV7-3 to TRBJ1-1, with a weak D call TRBD1 (6 bases). CDR3 length: 15 residues. V dropped 0 bases and J dropped 5 bases, with 13 bases sitting between them. Per the germline V gene, CDR1 is SGHTA and CDR2 is FQGTGA.

This clone was seen a single time. As DNA, the CDR3 is TGTGCCAGCAGCCCAGAGGCCTTCCTCGCCTATGGCTACACCTTC. It yields the protein CASSPEAFLAYGYTF. V gene TRBV11-2 combines with J gene TRBJ1-2; D gene unclear. The CDR3 has 15 residues. Looked up from germline, CDR1 is SGHAT and CDR2 is FQNNGV. V gave up 5 bases and J gave up 4 bases, with 17 bases separating them. Full variable domain (remainder filled in from reference TRBV11-2 and TRBJ1-2): EAGVAQSPRYKIIEKRQSVAFWCNPISGHATLYWYQQILGQGPKLLIQFQNNGVVDDSQLPKDRFSAERLKGVDSTLKIQPAKLEDSAVYLCASSPEAFLAYGYTFGSGTRLTVV.

The chain has TRBV5-1 and TRBJ1-1; the D is unclear. Germline V gene data show CDR1 as SGHRS and CDR2 as YFSETQ. V dropped 7 bases and J dropped 1 base, with 14 bases sitting between them. The CDR3 runs 14 residues. The chain's CDR3 is CASVDGSSNTEAFF. CDR3 nucleotide sequence: TGCGCCAGCGTTGACGGGAGCTCGAACACTGAAGCTTTCTTT.